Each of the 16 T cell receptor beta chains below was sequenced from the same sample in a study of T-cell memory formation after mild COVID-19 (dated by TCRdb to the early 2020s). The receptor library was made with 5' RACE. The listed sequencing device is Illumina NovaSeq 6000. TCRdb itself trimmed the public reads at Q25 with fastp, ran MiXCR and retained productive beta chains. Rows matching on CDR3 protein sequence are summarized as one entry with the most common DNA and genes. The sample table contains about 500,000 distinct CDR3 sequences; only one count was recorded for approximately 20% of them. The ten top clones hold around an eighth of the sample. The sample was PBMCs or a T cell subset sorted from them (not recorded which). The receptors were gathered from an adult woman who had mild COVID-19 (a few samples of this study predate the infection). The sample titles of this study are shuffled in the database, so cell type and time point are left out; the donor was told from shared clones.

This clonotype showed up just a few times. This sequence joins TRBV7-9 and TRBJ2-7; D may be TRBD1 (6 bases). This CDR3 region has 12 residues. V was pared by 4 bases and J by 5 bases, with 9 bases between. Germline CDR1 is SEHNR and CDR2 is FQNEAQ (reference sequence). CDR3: CASSSNRDEQYF. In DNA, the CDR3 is TGTGCCAGCAGCTCGAACAGGGACGAGCAGTACTTC.

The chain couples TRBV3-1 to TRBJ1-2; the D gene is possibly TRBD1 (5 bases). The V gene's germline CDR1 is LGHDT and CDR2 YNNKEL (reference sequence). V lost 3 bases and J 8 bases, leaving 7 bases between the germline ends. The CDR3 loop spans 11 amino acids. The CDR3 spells CASSQGRGYTF. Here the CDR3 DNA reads TGTGCCAGCAGCCAGGGGCGAGGCTACACCTTC.

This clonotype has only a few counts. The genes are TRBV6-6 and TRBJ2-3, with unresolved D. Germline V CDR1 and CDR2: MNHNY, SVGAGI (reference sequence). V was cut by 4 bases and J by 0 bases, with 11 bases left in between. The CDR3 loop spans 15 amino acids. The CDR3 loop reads CASSFTVLSTDTQYF. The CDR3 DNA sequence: TGTGCCAGCAGTTTCACAGTCCTCAGCACAGATACGCAGTATTTT.

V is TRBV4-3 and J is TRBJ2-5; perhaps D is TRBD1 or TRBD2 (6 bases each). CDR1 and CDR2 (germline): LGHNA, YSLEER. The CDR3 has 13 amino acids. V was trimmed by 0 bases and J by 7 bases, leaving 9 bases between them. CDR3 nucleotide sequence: TGCGCCAGCAGCCAAGACGGGGGCGGGACCCAGTACTTC. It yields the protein CASSQDGGGTQYF.

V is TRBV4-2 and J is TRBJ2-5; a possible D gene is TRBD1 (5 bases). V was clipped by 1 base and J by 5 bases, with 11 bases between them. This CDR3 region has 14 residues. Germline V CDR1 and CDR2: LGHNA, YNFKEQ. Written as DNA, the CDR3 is TGTGCCAGCAGCCAAGCAGGGAAAGAGGAGACCCAGTACTTC. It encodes CASSQAGKEETQYF.

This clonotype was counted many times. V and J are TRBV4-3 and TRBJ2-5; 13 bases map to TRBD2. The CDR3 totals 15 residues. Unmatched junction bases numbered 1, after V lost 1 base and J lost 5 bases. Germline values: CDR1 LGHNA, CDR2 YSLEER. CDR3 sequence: CASSQGTSGSETQYF. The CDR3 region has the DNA TGCGCCAGCAGCCAAGGGACTAGCGGGAGTGAGACCCAGTACTTC.

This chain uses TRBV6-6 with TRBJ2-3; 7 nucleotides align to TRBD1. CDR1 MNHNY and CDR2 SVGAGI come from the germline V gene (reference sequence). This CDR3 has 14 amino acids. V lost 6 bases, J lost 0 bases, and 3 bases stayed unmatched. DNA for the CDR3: TGTGCCAGCAGGGGGACAGTGAGCACAGATACGCAGTATTTT. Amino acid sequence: CASRGTVSTDTQYF.

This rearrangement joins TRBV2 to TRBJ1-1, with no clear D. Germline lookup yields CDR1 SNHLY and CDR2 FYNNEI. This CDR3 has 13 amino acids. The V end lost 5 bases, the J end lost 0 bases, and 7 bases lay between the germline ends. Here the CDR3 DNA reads TGTGCCAGCAGTTATACACTGAACACTGAAGCTTTCTTT. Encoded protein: CASSYTLNTEAFF.

CDR3 residues: CAWRGITDTQYF. CDR3 bases: TGTGCCTGGAGGGGGATCACAGATACGCAGTATTTT. The V call is TRBV30, the J call TRBJ2-3, with no clear D. The V and J ends lost 3 bases and 2 bases respectively, with 6 bases between them. The CDR3 sequence is 12 residues long. CDR1 GTSNPN and CDR2 SVGIG come from the germline V gene (reference sequence).

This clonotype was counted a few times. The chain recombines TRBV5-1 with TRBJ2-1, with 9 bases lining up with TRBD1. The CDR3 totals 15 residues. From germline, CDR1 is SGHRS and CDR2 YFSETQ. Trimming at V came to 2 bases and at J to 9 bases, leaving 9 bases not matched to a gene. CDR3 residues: CASSFRTGDRGEQFF. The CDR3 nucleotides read TGCGCCAGCAGCTTTCGGACAGGGGATCGTGGTGAGCAGTTCTTC.

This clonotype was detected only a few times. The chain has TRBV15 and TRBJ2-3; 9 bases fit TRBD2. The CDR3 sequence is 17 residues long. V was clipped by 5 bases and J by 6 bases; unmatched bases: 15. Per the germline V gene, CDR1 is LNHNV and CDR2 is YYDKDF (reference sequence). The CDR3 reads CATSHPYAGGPADTQYF. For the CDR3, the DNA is TGTGCCACCAGCCACCCGTACGCGGGGGGGCCAGCCGATACGCAGTATTTT.

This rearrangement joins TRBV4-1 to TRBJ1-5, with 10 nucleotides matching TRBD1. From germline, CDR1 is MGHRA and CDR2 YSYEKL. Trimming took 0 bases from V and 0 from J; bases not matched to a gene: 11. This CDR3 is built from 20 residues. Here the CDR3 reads CASSQEWGDRGLYSNQPQHF. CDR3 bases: TGCGCCAGCAGCCAAGAATGGGGCGACAGGGGGCTTTATAGCAATCAGCCCCAGCATTTT.

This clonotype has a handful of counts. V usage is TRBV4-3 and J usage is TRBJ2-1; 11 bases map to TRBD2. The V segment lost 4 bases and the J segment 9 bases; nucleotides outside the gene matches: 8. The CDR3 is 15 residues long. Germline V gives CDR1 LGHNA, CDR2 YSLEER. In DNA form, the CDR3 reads TGCGCCAGCAGCCGAGAAACTAGCGGGAGAGGTGAGCAGTTCTTC. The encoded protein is CASSRETSGRGEQFF.

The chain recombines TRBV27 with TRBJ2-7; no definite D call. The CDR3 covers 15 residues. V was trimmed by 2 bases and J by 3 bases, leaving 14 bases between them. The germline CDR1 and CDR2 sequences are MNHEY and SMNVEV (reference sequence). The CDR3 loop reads CASSLLGTRNYEQYF. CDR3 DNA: TGTGCCAGCAGTTTACTCGGAACACGGAACTACGAGCAGTACTTC.

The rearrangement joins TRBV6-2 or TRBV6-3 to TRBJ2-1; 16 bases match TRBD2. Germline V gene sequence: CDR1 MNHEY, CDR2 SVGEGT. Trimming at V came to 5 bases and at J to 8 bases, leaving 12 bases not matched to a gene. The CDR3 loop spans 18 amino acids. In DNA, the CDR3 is TGTGCCAGCAGTCCCCTCGGGACTAGCGGGAGGGCCGGCGATGAGCAGTTCTTC. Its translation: CASSPLGTSGRAGDEQFF.

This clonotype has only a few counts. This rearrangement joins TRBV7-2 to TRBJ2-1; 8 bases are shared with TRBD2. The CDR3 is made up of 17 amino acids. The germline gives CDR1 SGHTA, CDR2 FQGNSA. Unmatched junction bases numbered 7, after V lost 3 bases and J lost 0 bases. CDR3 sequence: CASSLGFSGASYNEQFF. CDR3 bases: TGTGCCAGCAGCTTGGGCTTTAGCGGGGCCTCCTACAATGAGCAGTTCTTC.